This TCR beta chain was sequenced for a study of radiotherapy plus CTLA-4 blockade in lung cancer. Clones were read by immunoSEQ multiplex PCR, and TCRdb kept only the in-frame ones, dropping some. Of about 68,000 clones in the sample, 79% are singletons; the top ten hold roughly a tenth. The study's findings and limits: Expansion in blood of tumor-derived TCR clones was seen after radiotherapy plus ipilimumab. Early blood T cell clone dynamics, with interferon-beta, were reported to best predict response.

Chemo-refractory metastatic non-small-cell lung cancer patients were treated with focal radiation plus CTLA-4 blockade with ipilimumab. About this clone: The target antigen is unknown.

The CDR3 length is 15 residues. Trimming removed 1 base at V and 2 bases at J, with 11 bases between. Germline V CDR1 and CDR2: MNHNY, SVGAGI (reference sequence). The clonotype comes from a human donor with non-small cell lung cancer who had a complete response to radiotherapy plus ipilimumab. The sample in question was peripheral blood, obtained from a patient treated with radiotherapy plus ipilimumab. V is TRBV6-6 and J is TRBJ1-1, with D unclear. Written as DNA, the CDR3 is TGTGCCAGCAGTTACTTTGCCTGGGTTAACACTGAAGCTTTCTTT. It encodes CASSYFAWVNTEAFF.